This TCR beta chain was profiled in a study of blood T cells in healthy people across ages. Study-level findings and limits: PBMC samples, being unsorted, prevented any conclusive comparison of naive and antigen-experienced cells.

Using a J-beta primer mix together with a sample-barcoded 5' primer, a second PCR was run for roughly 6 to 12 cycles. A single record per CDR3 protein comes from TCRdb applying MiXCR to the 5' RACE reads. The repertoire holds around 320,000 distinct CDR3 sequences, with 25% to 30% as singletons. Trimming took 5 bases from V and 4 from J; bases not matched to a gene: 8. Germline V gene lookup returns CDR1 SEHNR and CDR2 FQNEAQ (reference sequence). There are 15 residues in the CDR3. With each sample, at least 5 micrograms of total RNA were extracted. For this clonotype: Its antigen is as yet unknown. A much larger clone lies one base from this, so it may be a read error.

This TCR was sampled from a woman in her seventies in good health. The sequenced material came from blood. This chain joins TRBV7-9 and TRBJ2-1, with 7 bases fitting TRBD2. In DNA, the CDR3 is TGTGCCAGCAGCCAAACTAGCGACCCGTACAATGAGCAGTTCTTC. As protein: CASSQTSDPYNEQFF.